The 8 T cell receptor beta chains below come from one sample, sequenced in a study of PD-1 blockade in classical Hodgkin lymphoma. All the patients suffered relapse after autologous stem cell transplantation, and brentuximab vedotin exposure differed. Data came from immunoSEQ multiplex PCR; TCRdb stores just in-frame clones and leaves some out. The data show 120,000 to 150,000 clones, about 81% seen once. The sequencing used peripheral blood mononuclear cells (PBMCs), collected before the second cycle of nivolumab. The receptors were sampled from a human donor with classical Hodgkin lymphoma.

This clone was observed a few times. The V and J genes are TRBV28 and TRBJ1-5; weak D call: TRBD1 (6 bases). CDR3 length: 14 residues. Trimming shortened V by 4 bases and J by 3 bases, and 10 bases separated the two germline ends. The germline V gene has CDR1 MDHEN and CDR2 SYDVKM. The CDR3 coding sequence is TGTGCCAGCAGTTCAGGACAGCACAATCAGCCCCAGCATTTT. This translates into CASSSGQHNQPQHF.

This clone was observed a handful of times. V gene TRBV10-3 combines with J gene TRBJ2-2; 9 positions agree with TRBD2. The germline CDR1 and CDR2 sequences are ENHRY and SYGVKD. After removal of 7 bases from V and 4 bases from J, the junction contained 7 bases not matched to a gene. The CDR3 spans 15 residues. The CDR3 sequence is CAIKGGRASTGELFF. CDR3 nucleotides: TGTGCCATCAAGGGCGGGAGGGCCAGCACCGGGGAGCTGTTTTTT.

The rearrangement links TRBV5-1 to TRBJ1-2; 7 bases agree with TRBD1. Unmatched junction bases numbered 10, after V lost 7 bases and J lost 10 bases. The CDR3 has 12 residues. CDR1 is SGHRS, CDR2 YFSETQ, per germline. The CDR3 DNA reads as TGCGCCAGCCGAGCAGGGGGTCTAGACTACACCTTC. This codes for CASRAGGLDYTF.

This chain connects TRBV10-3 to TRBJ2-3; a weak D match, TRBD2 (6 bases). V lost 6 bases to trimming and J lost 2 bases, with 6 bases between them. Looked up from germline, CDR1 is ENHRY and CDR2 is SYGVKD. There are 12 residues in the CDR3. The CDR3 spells CAIRDYTDTQYF. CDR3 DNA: TGTGCCATCAGGGACTACACAGATACGCAGTATTTT.

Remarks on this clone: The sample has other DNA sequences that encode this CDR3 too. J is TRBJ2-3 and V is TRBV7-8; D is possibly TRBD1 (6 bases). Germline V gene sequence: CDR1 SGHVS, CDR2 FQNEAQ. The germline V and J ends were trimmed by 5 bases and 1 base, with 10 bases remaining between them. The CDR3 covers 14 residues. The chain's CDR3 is CASSPQGGTDTQYF. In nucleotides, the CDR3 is TGTGCCAGCAGCCCACAGGGAGGCACAGATACGCAGTATTTT.

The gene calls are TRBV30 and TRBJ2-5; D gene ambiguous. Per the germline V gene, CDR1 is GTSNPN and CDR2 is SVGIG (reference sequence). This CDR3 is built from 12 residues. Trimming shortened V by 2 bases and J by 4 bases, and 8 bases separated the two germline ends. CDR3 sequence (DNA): TGTGCCTGGAGTCAAGGCGCAGAGACCCAGTACTTC. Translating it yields CAWSQGAETQYF.

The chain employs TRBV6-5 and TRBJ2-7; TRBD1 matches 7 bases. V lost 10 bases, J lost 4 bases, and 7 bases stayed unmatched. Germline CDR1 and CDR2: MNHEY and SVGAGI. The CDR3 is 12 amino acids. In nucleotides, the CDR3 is TGTGCCACCGAGGACAGGTTTTACGAGCAGTACTTC. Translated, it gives CATEDRFYEQYF.

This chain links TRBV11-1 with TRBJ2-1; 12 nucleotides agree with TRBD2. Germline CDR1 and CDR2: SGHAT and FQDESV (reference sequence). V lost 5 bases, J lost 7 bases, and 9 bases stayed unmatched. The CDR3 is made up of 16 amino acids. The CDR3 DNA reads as TGTGCCAGCAGCCCCCACCTGCTAGCGGGAGGGAATGAGCAGTTCTTC. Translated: CASSPHLLAGGNEQFF. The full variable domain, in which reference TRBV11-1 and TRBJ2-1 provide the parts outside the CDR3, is EAEVAQSPRYKITEKSQAVAFWCDPISGHATLYWYRQILGQGPELLVQFQDESVVDDSQLPKDRFSAERLKGVDSTLKIQPAELGDSAMYLCASSPHLLAGGNEQFFGPGTRLTVL.